The 16 T cell receptor beta chains below all came from one sample that was sequenced in a study of T cells after yellow fever vaccination. TCRdb used MiXCR to reprocess the 5' RACE reads, holding one entry per CDR3 protein. In the table there are about 510,000 distinct CDR3 sequences, just over 20% of which are singletons. The specimen comprised PBMCs, sampled around 3 weeks after the first yellow fever vaccination. The source of these receptors is a man younger than 30 who received the YFV17D yellow fever vaccine.

Regarding this clonotype: A much larger clone is a single base away; this may be a read error. A read error is likely, as this CDR3 ends without the conserved phenylalanine or tryptophan. The chain uses TRBV7-2 and TRBJ1-6; tentatively, D is TRBD1 (5 bases). Germline CDR1 SGHTA, CDR2 FQGNSA. V dropped 5 bases and J dropped 7 bases, with 6 bases sitting between them. The CDR3 has 12 residues. The CDR3 loop reads CASSPGNSPLHS. The DNA for the CDR3 is TGTGCCAGCAGCCCAGGGAATTCACCCCTCCACTCT.

The chain has TRBV4-1 and TRBJ2-4; D is ambiguous. The CDR3 contains 15 residues. V lost 0 bases and J 1 base, leaving 7 bases between the germline ends. Germline V gives CDR1 MGHRA, CDR2 YSYEKL. This chain's CDR3 is CASSQDRVAKNIQYF. DNA of the CDR3: TGCGCCAGCAGCCAAGACCGTGTGGCCAAAAACATTCAGTACTTC.

The chain combines TRBV7-2 with TRBJ2-3; D possibly matches TRBD1 or TRBD2 (6 bases each). V lost 1 base, J lost 2 bases, and 10 bases lay in between. This CDR3 is built from 15 residues. Per germline, CDR1 SGHTA and CDR2 FQGNSA. The CDR3 sequence: CASSLEGGFTDTQYF. The CDR3 nucleotides are TGTGCCAGCAGCTTAGAGGGGGGCTTCACAGATACGCAGTATTTT. Variable domain in full (rest from reference TRBV7-2 and TRBJ2-3): GAGVSQSPSNKVTEKGKDVELRCDPISGHTALYWYRQSLGQGLEFLIYFQGNSAPDKSGLPSDRFSAERTGGSVSTLTIQRTQQEDSAVYLCASSLEGGFTDTQYFGPGTRLTVL.

This clonotype came up a few times. This chain connects TRBV9 to TRBJ1-1, with 7 bases aligning to TRBD1. V lost 2 bases to trimming and J lost 2 bases; unmatched junction nucleotides: 18. Germline V gene lookup returns CDR1 SGDLS and CDR2 YYNGEE. This CDR3 has 19 amino acids. The CDR3 here is CASSVGTYGTASSNTEAFF. The CDR3 DNA reads as TGTGCCAGCAGCGTGGGAACCTACGGGACAGCCTCTAGTAACACTGAAGCTTTCTTT. Looking up the rest from reference TRBV9 and TRBJ1-1 gives the full variable domain: DSGVTQTPKHLITATGQRVTLRCSPRSGDLSVYWYQQSLDQGLQFLIQYYNGEERAKGNILERFSAQQFPDLHSELNLSSLELGDSALYFCASSVGTYGTASSNTEAFFGQGTRLTVV.

There are a few counts of this clonotype. CDR3 nucleotides: TGTGCCAGCAGCGCTTCTCCGGGACTCCCTCGGGAGACCCAGTACTTC. Its protein is CASSASPGLPRETQYF. The chain carries TRBV7-8 and TRBJ2-5; tentative D call: TRBD2 (6 bases). Trimming left V 5 bases short and J 5 bases short, with 21 bases between. Germline assignment: CDR1 SGHVS and CDR2 FQNEAQ. The CDR3 has 16 amino acids.

This chain connects TRBV20-1 to TRBJ2-7; TRBD2 agrees at 8 bases. The CDR3 has 13 residues. CDR1 and CDR2 (germline): DFQATT, SNEGSKA (reference sequence). J gave up 4 bases and V 5 bases, and 7 bases lay outside the gene matches. The DNA for the CDR3 is TGCAGTGCTCGCTCCGGACTAGCATACGAGCAGTACGTC. The encoded protein is CSARSGLAYEQYV.

This sequence joins TRBV5-6 and TRBJ2-3, with D possibly matching TRBD1 (6 bases). The germline V and J ends were trimmed by 5 bases and 2 bases, with 12 bases remaining between them. Germline loops: CDR1 SGHDT, CDR2 YYEEEE. This CDR3 region has 14 residues. CDR3 amino acids: CASRLRGITDTQYF. DNA of the CDR3: TGTGCCAGCAGACTCAGGGGAATCACAGATACGCAGTATTTT.

A few counts support this clonotype. The chain links TRBV18 to TRBJ2-4; 8 bases line up with TRBD1. The CDR3 length is 19 residues. Germline values: CDR1 KGHSH, CDR2 LQKENI. The J segment lost 1 base and the V segment lost 4 bases, leaving 15 bases of the junction unmatched. The CDR3 spells CASSRIEQGVGVAKNIQYF. DNA of the CDR3: TGTGCCAGCTCACGGATCGAACAGGGGGTTGGAGTTGCCAAAAACATTCAGTACTTC.

This clonotype was counted a few times. V is TRBV7-2 and J is TRBJ2-5; 8 positions match TRBD2. CDR1 is SGHTA, CDR2 FQGNSA, per germline. V lost 3 bases and J lost 2; bases outside the gene matches: 5. The CDR3 is made up of 15 amino acids. In DNA, the CDR3 is TGTGCCAGCAGCTTGTTGCGGGGGGCTCAAGAGACCCAGTACTTC. Encoded protein: CASSLLRGAQETQYF. The full variable domain, completed using reference TRBV7-2 and TRBJ2-5, is GAGVSQSPSNKVTEKGKDVELRCDPISGHTALYWYRQSLGQGLEFLIYFQGNSAPDKSGLPSDRFSAERTGGSVSTLTIQRTQQEDSAVYLCASSLLRGAQETQYFGPGTRLLVL.

This clonotype was observed a few times. The chain uses TRBV2 and TRBJ2-7; 8 bases match TRBD1. Germline V gene data show CDR1 as SNHLY and CDR2 as FYNNEI. This CDR3 region has 16 residues. V dropped 6 bases and J dropped 0; count of bases not matched to a gene: 10. CDR3: CASSPPGQVSSYEQYV. DNA for the CDR3: TGTGCCAGCAGCCCCCCGGGACAGGTGAGCTCCTACGAGCAGTACGTC.

In this sample, this clonotype turned up a few times. This chain links TRBV5-1 with TRBJ2-2; D not certain. Germline values: CDR1 SGHRS, CDR2 YFSETQ. Trimming cost V 6 bases and J 1 base, with 7 bases left between them. This CDR3 contains 13 residues. CDR3 in DNA: TGCGCCAGCATAACAGAGAACACCGGGGAGCTGTTTTTT. Translated: CASITENTGELFF.

The rearrangement uses TRBV27 and TRBJ2-3; D gene unclear. The length of the CDR3 is 14 residues. Trimming pared 7 bases from V and 0 bases from J, leaving 11 bases between. Germline lookup yields CDR1 MNHEY and CDR2 SMNVEV (reference sequence). The CDR3 nucleotides read TGTGCCAGCACCCCGGTAAGCAGCACAGATACGCAGTATTTT. Its protein product is CASTPVSSTDTQYF.

This rearrangement joins TRBV15 to TRBJ2-2; 7 bases fit TRBD1. The CDR3 length is 16 residues. V trimming: 5 bases; J trimming: 7 bases; junction bases outside the gene matches: 13. The germline CDR1 and CDR2 sequences are LNHNV and YYDKDF (reference sequence). The CDR3, as DNA: TGTGCCACCAGCCACTATTATGACAGGGTTGACGGGGAGCTGTTTTTT. Its protein is CATSHYYDRVDGELFF.

This clonotype has a handful of counts. The chain uses TRBV14 and TRBJ1-6; D perhaps matches TRBD1 (5 bases). The CDR3 sequence is 14 residues long. Germline assignment: CDR1 SGHDN and CDR2 FVKESK. Trimming cost V 1 base and J 8 bases, with 9 bases left between them. CDR3 nucleotides: TGTGCCAGCAGCCAAGCAGGGATCGATTCACCCCTCCACTTT. Translation: CASSQAGIDSPLHF. The full variable domain, its missing parts supplied by reference TRBV14 and TRBJ1-6, is EAGVTQFPSHSVIEKGQTVTLRCDPISGHDNLYWYRRVMGKEIKFLLHFVKESKQDESGMPNNRFLAERTGGTYSTLKVQPAELEDSGVYFCASSQAGIDSPLHFGNGTRLTVT.

The chain uses TRBV5-1 and TRBJ1-5, with D hard to call. Germline CDR1 and CDR2: SGHRS and YFSETQ. The CDR3 runs 15 residues. Trimming shortened V by 1 base and J by 1 base, and 9 bases separated the two germline ends. Written as DNA, the CDR3 is TGCGCCAGCAGCTTGTTGGGGATGAGCAATCAGCCCCAGCATTTT. Translating it yields CASSLLGMSNQPQHF.

This clonotype was recorded many times. This rearrangement joins TRBV12-3 or TRBV12-4 to TRBJ1-1; D is ambiguous. Trimming left V 5 bases short and J 4 bases short, with 11 bases between. The CDR3 loop spans 13 amino acids. The CDR3 nucleotides read TGTGCCAGCAGTCAGCTATGGACCACTGAAGCTTTCTTT. Its translation is CASSQLWTTEAFF.